This T cell receptor (beta chain) was identified in a study of cytomegalovirus exposure and HLA in healthy donors. About the study: As an earlier analysis found, 180 million or so T cells yielded about 120 million unique TCR beta sequences.

CDR3 length equals 13 residues. V was trimmed by 0 bases and J by 8 bases, leaving 11 bases between them. CDR1 is SGHNT, CDR2 YYREEE, per germline (reference sequence). The PCR ran on 60 Vbeta and 13 Jbeta primers. Here immunoSEQ multiplex PCR was the method, and the copy in TCRdb shows in-frame clones only, minus some. The sample records about 160,000 clones, 77% being singletons. The J gene is TRBJ1-1, the V gene TRBV5-4; D not resolved. This clonotype originated in a man aged 25 to 40 in good health and CMV-seropositive. Specimen: PBMCs. The DNA for the CDR3 is TGTGCCAGCAGCTTGGAAGCGTTTTCCGAAGCTTTCTTT. Amino acids: CASSLEAFSEAFF.